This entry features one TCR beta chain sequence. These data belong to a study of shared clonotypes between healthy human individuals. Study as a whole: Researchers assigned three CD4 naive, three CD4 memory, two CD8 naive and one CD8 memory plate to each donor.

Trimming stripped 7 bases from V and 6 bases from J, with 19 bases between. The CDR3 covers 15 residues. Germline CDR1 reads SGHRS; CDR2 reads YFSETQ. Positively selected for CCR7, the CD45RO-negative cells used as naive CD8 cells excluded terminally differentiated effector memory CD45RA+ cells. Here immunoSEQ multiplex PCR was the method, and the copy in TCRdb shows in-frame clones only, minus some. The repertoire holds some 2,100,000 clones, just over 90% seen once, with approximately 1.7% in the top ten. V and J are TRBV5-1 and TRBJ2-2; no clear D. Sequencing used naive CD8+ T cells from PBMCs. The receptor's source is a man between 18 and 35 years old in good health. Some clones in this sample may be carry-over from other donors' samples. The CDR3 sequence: CASGPIERHAGELFF. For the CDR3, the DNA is TGCGCCAGCGGGCCGATAGAGAGGCATGCCGGGGAGCTGTTTTTT.